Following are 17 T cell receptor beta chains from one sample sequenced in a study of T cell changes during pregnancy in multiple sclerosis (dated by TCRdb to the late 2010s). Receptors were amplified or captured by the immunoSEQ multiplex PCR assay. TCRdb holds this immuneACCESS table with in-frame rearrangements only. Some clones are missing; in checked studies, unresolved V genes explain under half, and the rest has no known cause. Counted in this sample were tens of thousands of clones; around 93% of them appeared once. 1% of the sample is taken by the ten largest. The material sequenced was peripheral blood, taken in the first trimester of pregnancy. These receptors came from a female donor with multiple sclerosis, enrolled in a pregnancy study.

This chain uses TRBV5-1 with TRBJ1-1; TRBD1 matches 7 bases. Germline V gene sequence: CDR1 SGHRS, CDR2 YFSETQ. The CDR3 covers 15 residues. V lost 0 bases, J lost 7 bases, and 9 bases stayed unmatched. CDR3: CASSLGGQTSSEAFF. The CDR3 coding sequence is TGCGCCAGCAGCTTGGGGGGACAGACCTCAAGTGAAGCTTTCTTT.

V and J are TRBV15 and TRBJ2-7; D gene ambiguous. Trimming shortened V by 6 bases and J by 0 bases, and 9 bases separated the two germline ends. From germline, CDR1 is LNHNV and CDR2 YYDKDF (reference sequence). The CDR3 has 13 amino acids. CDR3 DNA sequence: TGTGCCACCAGTCCAGCGAGCTCCTACGAGCAGTACTTC. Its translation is CATSPASSYEQYF.

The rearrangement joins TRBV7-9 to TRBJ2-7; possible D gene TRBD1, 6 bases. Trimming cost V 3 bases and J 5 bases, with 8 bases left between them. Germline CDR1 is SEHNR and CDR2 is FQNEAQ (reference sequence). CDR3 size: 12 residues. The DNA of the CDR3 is TGTGCCAGCAGCTTCCGGGACAACGAGCAGTACTTC. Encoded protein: CASSFRDNEQYF.

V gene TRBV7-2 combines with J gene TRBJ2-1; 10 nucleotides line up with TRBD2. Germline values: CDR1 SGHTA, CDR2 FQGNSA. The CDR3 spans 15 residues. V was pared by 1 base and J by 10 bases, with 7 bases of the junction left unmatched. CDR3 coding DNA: TGTGCCAGCAGCTTAGTTCTAGCGGGGGTTCGAGAGCAGTTCTTC. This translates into CASSLVLAGVREQFF.

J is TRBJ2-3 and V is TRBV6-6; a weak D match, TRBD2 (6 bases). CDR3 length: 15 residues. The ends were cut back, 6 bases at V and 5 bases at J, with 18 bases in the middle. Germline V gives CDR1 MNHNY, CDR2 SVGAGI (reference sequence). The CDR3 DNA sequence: TGTGCCAGCAGAAGGGCCGCGGGGCGGGGAGATACGCAGTATTTT. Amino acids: CASRRAAGRGDTQYF.

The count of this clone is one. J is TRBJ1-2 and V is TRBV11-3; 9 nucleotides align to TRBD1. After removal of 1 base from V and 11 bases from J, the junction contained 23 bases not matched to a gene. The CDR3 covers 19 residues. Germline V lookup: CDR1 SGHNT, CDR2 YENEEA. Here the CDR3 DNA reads TGTGCCAGCAGCTTAGTAGCCCTAGGGACAGGGATCCTACGAGACAGTTACACCTTC. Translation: CASSLVALGTGILRDSYTF.

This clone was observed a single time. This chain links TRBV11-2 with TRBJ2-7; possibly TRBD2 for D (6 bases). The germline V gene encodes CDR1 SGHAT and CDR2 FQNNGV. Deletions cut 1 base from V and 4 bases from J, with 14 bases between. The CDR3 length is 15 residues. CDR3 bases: TGTGCCAGCAGCTTAGTTGCGGGGCTTCAATACGAGCAGTACTTC. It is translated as CASSLVAGLQYEQYF.

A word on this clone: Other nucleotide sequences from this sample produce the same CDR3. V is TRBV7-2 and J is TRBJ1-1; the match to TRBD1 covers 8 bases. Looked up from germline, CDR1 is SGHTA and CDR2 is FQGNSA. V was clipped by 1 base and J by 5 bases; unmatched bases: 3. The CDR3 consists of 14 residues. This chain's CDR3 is CASSLGQGRTEAFF. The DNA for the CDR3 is TGTGCCAGCAGCTTAGGACAGGGGAGGACTGAAGCTTTCTTT.

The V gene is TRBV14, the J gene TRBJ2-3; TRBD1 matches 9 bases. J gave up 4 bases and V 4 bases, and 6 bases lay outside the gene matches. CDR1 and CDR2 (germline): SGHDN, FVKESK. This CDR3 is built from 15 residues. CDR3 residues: CASSPGTGKADTQYF. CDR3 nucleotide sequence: TGTGCCAGCAGCCCAGGGACAGGGAAAGCAGATACGCAGTATTTT.

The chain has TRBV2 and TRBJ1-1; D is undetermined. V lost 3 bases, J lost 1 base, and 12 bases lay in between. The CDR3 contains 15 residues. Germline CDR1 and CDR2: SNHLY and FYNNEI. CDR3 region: CASSERRISNTEAFF. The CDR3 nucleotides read TGTGCCAGCAGTGAGAGGAGGATATCGAACACTGAAGCTTTCTTT.

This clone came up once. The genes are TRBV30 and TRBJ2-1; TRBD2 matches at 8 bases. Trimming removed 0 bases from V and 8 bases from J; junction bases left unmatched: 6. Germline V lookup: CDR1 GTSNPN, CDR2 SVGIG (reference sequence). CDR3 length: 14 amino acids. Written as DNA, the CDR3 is TGTGCCTGGAGTGTTAGCGGGACTCTTGATGAGCAGTTCTTC. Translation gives CAWSVSGTLDEQFF.

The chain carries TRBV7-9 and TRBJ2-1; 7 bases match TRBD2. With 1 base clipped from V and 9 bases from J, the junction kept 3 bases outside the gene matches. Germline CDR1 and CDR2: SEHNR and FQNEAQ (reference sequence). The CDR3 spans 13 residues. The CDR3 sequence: CASSLVGGGEQFF. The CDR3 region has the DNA TGTGCCAGCAGCTTAGTTGGGGGGGGTGAGCAGTTCTTC.

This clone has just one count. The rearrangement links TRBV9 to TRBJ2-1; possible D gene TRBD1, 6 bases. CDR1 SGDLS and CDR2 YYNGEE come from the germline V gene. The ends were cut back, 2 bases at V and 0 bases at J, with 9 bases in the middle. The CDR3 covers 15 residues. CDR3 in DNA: TGTGCCAGCAGCGTGGACAGTTTCTCCTACAATGAGCAGTTCTTC. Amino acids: CASSVDSFSYNEQFF. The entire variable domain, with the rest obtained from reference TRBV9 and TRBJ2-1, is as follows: DSGVTQTPKHLITATGQRVTLRCSPRSGDLSVYWYQQSLDQGLQFLIQYYNGEERAKGNILERFSAQQFPDLHSELNLSSLELGDSALYFCASSVDSFSYNEQFFGPGTRLTVL.

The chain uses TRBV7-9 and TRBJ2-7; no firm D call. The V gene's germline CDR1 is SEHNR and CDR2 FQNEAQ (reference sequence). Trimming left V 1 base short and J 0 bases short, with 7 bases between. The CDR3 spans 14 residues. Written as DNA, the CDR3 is TGTGCCAGCAGCTTAGATGGCACCTCCTACGAGCAGTACTTC. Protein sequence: CASSLDGTSYEQYF. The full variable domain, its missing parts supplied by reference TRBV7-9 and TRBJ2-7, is DTGVSQNPRHKITKRGQNVTFRCDPISEHNRLYWYRQTLGQGPEFLTYFQNEAQLEKSRLLSDRFSAERPKGSFSTLEIQRTEQGDSAMYLCASSLDGTSYEQYFGPGTRLTVT.

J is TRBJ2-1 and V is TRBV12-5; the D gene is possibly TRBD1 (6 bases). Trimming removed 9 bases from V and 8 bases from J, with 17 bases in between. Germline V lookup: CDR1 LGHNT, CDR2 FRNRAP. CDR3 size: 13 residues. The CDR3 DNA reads TGTGCTAGCGCGGCGGTTGGGGGCCATGAGCAGTTCTTC. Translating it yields CASAAVGGHEQFF.

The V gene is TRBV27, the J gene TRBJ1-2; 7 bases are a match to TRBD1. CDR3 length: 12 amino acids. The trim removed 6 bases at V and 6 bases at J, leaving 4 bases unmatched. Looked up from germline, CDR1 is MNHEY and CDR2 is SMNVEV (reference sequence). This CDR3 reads CASRGTGDGYTF. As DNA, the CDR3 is TGTGCCAGCAGGGGAACAGGGGATGGCTACACCTTC.

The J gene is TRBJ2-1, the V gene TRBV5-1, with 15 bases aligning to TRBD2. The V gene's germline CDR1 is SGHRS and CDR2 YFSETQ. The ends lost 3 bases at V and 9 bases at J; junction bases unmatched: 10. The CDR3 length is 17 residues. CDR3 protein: CASSSLGLAGGRGEQFF. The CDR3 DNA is TGCGCCAGCAGCTCATTAGGACTAGCGGGGGGGAGAGGTGAGCAGTTCTTC. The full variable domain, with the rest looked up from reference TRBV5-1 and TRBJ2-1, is KAGVTQTPRYLIKTRGQQVTLSCSPISGHRSVSWYQQTPGQGLQFLFEYFSETQRNKGNFPGRFSGRQFSNSRSEMNVSTLELGDSALYLCASSSLGLAGGRGEQFFGPGTRLTVL.